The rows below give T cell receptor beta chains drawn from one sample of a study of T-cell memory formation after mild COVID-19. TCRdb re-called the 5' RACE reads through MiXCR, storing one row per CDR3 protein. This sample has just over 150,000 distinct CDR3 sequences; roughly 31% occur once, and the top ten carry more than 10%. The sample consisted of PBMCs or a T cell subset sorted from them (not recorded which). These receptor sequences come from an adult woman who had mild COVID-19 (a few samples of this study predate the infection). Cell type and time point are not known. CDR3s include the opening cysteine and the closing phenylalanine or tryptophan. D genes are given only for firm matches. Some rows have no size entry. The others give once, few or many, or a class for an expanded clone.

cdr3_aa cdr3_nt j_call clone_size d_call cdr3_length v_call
CASSSGEFNEQFF TGTGCCAGCAGCTCCGGGGAGTTCAATGAGCAGTTCTTC TRBJ2-1 - - 13 TRBV7-6
CASRSFNGELFF TGTGCCAGCAGATCTTTTAACGGGGAGCTGTTTTTT TRBJ2-2 few - 12 TRBV12-3/TRBV12-4
CASTPRLAGGPTDTQYF TGTGCCAGCACCCCCCGACTAGCGGGGGGTCCCACAGATACGCAGTATTTT TRBJ2-3 - TRBD2 17 TRBV2
CASSQGLADNEQFF TGTGCCAGCAGCCAGGGACTAGCGGACAATGAGCAGTTCTTC TRBJ2-1 - TRBD2 14 TRBV5-4
CASSLTLQGTYEQYF TGTGCCAGCAGCTTAACCCTACAGGGGACCTACGAGCAGTACTTC TRBJ2-7 few TRBD1 15 TRBV7-8
CASSQYGTEMDNEQFF TGCGCCAGCAGTCAATACGGGACCGAAATGGACAATGAGCAGTTCTTC TRBJ2-1 many - 16 TRBV23-1
CASSQDLRGGSGELFF TGTGCCAGCAGCCAAGATCTTCGGGGGGGAAGCGGGGAGCTGTTTTTT TRBJ2-2 - TRBD2 16 TRBV4-2
CASSLGRPGGSAFF TGTGCCAGCAGCTTAGGGCGCCCGGGGGGCTCGGCTTTCTTT TRBJ1-1 - - 14 TRBV7-9
CASSARQGAGYTF TGCGCCAGCAGCGCCCGACAGGGGGCTGGCTACACCTTC TRBJ1-2 few TRBD1 13 TRBV5-1
CATSGPSGRLETQYF TGTGCCACCAGTGGCCCTAGCGGGAGGCTTGAGACCCAGTACTTC TRBJ2-5 - TRBD2 15 TRBV24-1